A selection of T cell receptor beta chains follows, all from one sample in a study of T cells after yellow fever vaccination. TCRdb recomputed calls from the 5' RACE reads with MiXCR, one row per CDR3 protein. In the table there are approximately 600,000 distinct CDR3 sequences, around 12% of which are singletons. Sample: PBMCs, taken on the day of the yellow fever booster vaccination. These receptors came from a man under 40 who received the YFV17D yellow fever vaccine. Both conserved end residues are part of each CDR3. The order of the fields is V gene, clone size, CDR3 protein. A clone size is listed for some rows: how often the clone was seen (once, few, many), or a class if it is expanded.

V: TRBV30
size: many
CDR3: CAWSVLLGGSGELFF

V: TRBV18
size: many
CDR3: CASSPGRDNEQFF

V: TRBV7-2
size: few
CDR3: CASSPPPAKNIQYF

V: TRBV12-3/TRBV12-4
size: few
CDR3: CASSMTVPGSPLHF

V: TRBV20-1
size: -
CDR3: CSARDVSGSNTGELFF

V: TRBV11-2
size: few
CDR3: CASSSRGVDGYTF

V: TRBV7-8
size: few
CDR3: CASSLTEFTDTQYF

V: TRBV20-1
size: few
CDR3: CSVGTGGSYEQYF

V: TRBV27
size: few
CDR3: CASSLRDRDHSPLHF

V: TRBV4-1
size: -
CDR3: CASSHNPSGRSTDTQYF

V: TRBV20-1
size: -
CDR3: CSARETERSYEQYF

V: TRBV20-1
size: few
CDR3: CSASGTSGRVGETQYF

V: TRBV5-1
size: -
CDR3: CASSLGSQGGGNSPLHF

V: TRBV20-1
size: many
CDR3: CTLSRGGGADTQYF

V: TRBV28
size: many
CDR3: CASSSPKSGGRTDTQYF

V: TRBV5-1
size: many
CDR3: CASSLAGETQYF

V: TRBV20-1
size: few
CDR3: CSARGSAGVYHEQYF

V: TRBV11-2
size: -
CDR3: CASSPPQGPALREQYF

V: TRBV28
size: -
CDR3: CASSTSSGTGYETQYF

V: TRBV4-2
size: few
CDR3: CASSRGTSGSRETQYF

V: TRBV5-4
size: few
CDR3: CASSLDGGTGVNTEAFF

V: TRBV6-5
size: few
CDR3: CASSYSTPGRGNEQFF

V: TRBV12-3/TRBV12-4
size: few
CDR3: CASALGTGEEKLFF

V: TRBV18
size: few
CDR3: CASSPRADETQYF

V: TRBV12-3/TRBV12-4
size: -
CDR3: CASSSPTGTYGYTF